These 21 T cell receptor beta chains originate from one sample sequenced in a study of spatial heterogeneity in lung cancer (dated by TCRdb to between 2019 and 2020). The sample's time point label, in plain terms: sample taken at primary tumor resection. Whole RNA extracted from tumor and nontumor lung tissue, or from cryopreserved PBMC samples, was used for TCR sequencing without cell sorting. The library was built by means of 5' RACE. Sequenced on a NextSeq 500. TCRdb trimmed public reads at Q25 via fastp, called clones via MiXCR and kept in-frame beta chains. Each entry merges the rows of one CDR3 protein and shows their most common DNA and genes. Recorded for this sample are roughly 16,000 distinct CDR3 sequences; over 20% of them occurred a single time. The biggest ten clones account for under 20% of the sample. The sample consisted of PBMCs, taken at surgery. The receptor set was obtained from a female donor with early-stage non-small cell lung cancer.

This clonotype was seen at least ten times. The rearrangement links TRBV6-5 to TRBJ2-5, with a possible D match to TRBD1 (5 bases). The CDR3 totals 14 residues. The V and J ends lost 2 bases and 1 base respectively, with 8 bases between them. CDR1 is MNHEY, CDR2 SVGAGI, per germline. The CDR3 nucleotides are TGTGCCAGCAGTTACAGTACAGGCCAAGAGACCCAGTACTTC. It specifies CASSYSTGQETQYF.

The chain couples TRBV20-1 to TRBJ1-2; 9 bases match TRBD1. From germline, CDR1 is DFQATT and CDR2 SNEGSKA (reference sequence). The CDR3 extends over 16 amino acids. The junction had 14 bases not matched to a gene; V was cut back by 6 bases and J by 3 bases. CDR3 sequence: CSAPPGQGVFDYGYTF. CDR3 sequence (DNA): TGCAGTGCACCACCGGGACAGGGAGTATTCGACTATGGCTACACCTTC.

In this sample, this clonotype turned up many times. The V call is TRBV30, the J call TRBJ2-3; 8 positions match TRBD1. The V segment lost 3 bases and the J segment 6 bases; nucleotides outside the gene matches: 14. Germline assignment: CDR1 GTSNPN and CDR2 SVGIG (reference sequence). This CDR3 region has 16 residues. CDR3 DNA: TGTGCCTGGAGGAAACCAGGGGGCCCGGGCAAGGATACGCAGTATTTT. Translation gives CAWRKPGGPGKDTQYF. Variable domain in full (rest from reference TRBV30 and TRBJ2-3): SQTIHQWPATLVQPVGSPLSLECTVEGTSNPNLYWYRQAAGRGLQLLFYSVGIGQISSEVPQNLSASRPQDRQFILSSKKLLLSDSGFYLCAWRKPGGPGKDTQYFGPGTRLTVL.

At least ten counts were recorded for this clonotype. The rearrangement links TRBV18 to TRBJ2-5; 9 bases agree with TRBD2. The CDR3 covers 14 residues. The V segment lost 4 bases and the J segment 5 bases; nucleotides outside the gene matches: 5. Germline-derived CDR1 and CDR2 are KGHSH and LQKENI. The CDR3 sequence is CASSHGTSRETQYF. The CDR3 coding sequence is TGTGCCAGCTCACACGGGACTAGCAGGGAGACCCAGTACTTC.

There are many counts of this clonotype. V usage is TRBV28 and J usage is TRBJ1-5, with a tentative D call TRBD1 (5 bases). With 8 bases removed from V and 6 bases from J, the gap between germline ends came to 14 bases. Germline V CDR1 and CDR2: MDHEN, SYDVKM. There are 13 residues in the CDR3. DNA for the CDR3: TGTGCCAGCCTCCCCCAGGGTGGTCAGCCCCAGCATTTT. The encoded protein is CASLPQGGQPQHF.

This clonotype was observed many times. The chain has TRBV5-1 and TRBJ2-1, with D unresolved. The CDR3 is 13 amino acids. V dropped 2 bases and J dropped 8 bases, with 11 bases sitting between them. Per germline, CDR1 SGHRS and CDR2 YFSETQ. CDR3 protein: CASSLTFPDEQFF. In nucleotides, the CDR3 is TGCGCCAGCAGCTTAACCTTCCCCGATGAGCAGTTCTTC.

By share, this clonotype counts as medium-sized. The chain recombines TRBV6-2 or TRBV6-3 with TRBJ1-1; 8 nucleotides match TRBD1. The ends lost 6 bases at V and 4 bases at J; junction bases unmatched: 7. The length of the CDR3 is 14 residues. Germline lookup yields CDR1 MNHEY and CDR2 SVGEGT. The CDR3 loop reads CASRATGVVTEAFF. The CDR3 nucleotides are TGTGCCAGCAGGGCGACAGGGGTCGTCACTGAAGCTTTCTTT.

There are a few counts of this clonotype. The V and J genes are TRBV21-1 and TRBJ1-2. TRBV21-1 is annotated as a pseudogene. CDR3 length equals 15 residues. The CDR3 nucleotides are TGTGCCAGCAGCAATGTGGGAGGGGCGGCCTATGGCTACACCTTC. Translating gives CASSNVGGAAYGYTF.

This clonotype was recorded at least ten times. The chain combines TRBV20-1 with TRBJ2-3; D gene uncertain. Trimming removed 6 bases at V and 6 bases at J, with 10 bases between. The V gene's germline CDR1 is DFQATT and CDR2 SNEGSKA (reference sequence). This CDR3 spans 11 amino acids. The CDR3 spells CSALTWDTQYF. CDR3 in DNA: TGCAGTGCGTTGACTTGGGATACGCAGTATTTT.

The table lists this clonotype with many counts. The chain is built from TRBV20-1 and TRBJ1-5; a possible D gene is TRBD1 (5 bases). V lost 2 bases, J lost 4 bases, and 18 bases lay in between. The CDR3 has 16 residues. Germline lookup yields CDR1 DFQATT and CDR2 SNEGSKA (reference sequence). CDR3 nucleotides: TGCAGTGCTAGATCCCAGGGTGAGAGAGCTAATCAGCCCCAGCATTTT. Translation gives CSARSQGERANQPQHF.

This chain joins TRBV7-9 and TRBJ1-4, with a possible D match to TRBD1 (6 bases). The CDR3 spans 17 residues. V was cut by 5 bases and J by 8 bases, with 24 bases left in between. In germline, CDR1 is SEHNR, CDR2 FQNEAQ (reference sequence). In nucleotides, the CDR3 is TGTGCCAGCAGCACAACGGACAGAACGGCCTTCGACGAAAAACTGTTTTTT. This encodes CASSTTDRTAFDEKLFF.

In this sample, this clonotype turned up many times. This rearrangement joins TRBV5-1 to TRBJ2-3; 8 bases fit TRBD2. The trim removed 0 bases at V and 2 bases at J, leaving 8 bases unmatched. The CDR3 is 17 amino acids. Germline CDR1 and CDR2: SGHRS and YFSETQ. CDR3 in DNA: TGCGCCAGCAGCTTGGCCAAGTTTAGCGGGGTCACAGATACGCAGTATTTT. This encodes CASSLAKFSGVTDTQYF. Filled out from reference TRBV5-1 and TRBJ2-3, the complete variable domain reads KAGVTQTPRYLIKTRGQQVTLSCSPISGHRSVSWYQQTPGQGLQFLFEYFSETQRNKGNFPGRFSGRQFSNSRSEMNVSTLELGDSALYLCASSLAKFSGVTDTQYFGPGTRLTVL.

This clonotype was observed at least ten times. The chain links TRBV7-2 to TRBJ1-1; the D is unclear. CDR3 length: 15 amino acids. Per the germline V gene, CDR1 is SGHTA and CDR2 is FQGNSA. V dropped 2 bases and J dropped 1 base, with 11 bases sitting between them. CDR3 region: CASSLRKAENTEAFF. The CDR3 nucleotides are TGTGCCAGCAGCTTAAGAAAGGCGGAGAACACTGAAGCTTTCTTT.

This clonotype ranks as medium-sized. The chain carries TRBV5-6 and TRBJ1-5; D is possibly TRBD1 (5 bases). The V and J ends lost 1 base and 3 bases respectively, with 11 bases between them. The CDR3 length is 15 residues. The germline CDR1 and CDR2 sequences are SGHDT and YYEEEE. The CDR3 DNA sequence: TGTGCCAGCAGCTTGTTGGGGGAGATCAATCAGCCCCAGCATTTT. Residues: CASSLLGEINQPQHF.

This clonotype has just a few counts. V usage is TRBV2 and J usage is TRBJ1-5; possible D gene TRBD1, 6 bases. Deletions cut 3 bases from V and 6 bases from J, with 12 bases between. The CDR3 extends over 14 amino acids. Germline CDR1 is SNHLY and CDR2 is FYNNEI. DNA of the CDR3: TGTGCCAGCAGTGAGAACGGGGGCAGTCAGCCCCAGCATTTT. Protein sequence: CASSENGGSQPQHF.

This clonotype was counted ten times or more. The rearrangement joins TRBV27 to TRBJ2-1; tentatively, D is TRBD2 (6 bases). This CDR3 has 16 amino acids. Germline loops: CDR1 MNHEY, CDR2 SMNVEV (reference sequence). The V end was cut by 5 bases, the J end by 0 bases, with 14 bases between. CDR3 in amino acids: CASSAPRDSSYNEQFF. CDR3 nucleotide sequence: TGTGCCAGCAGTGCGCCCAGGGACTCCTCCTACAATGAGCAGTTCTTC.

This chain links TRBV7-2 with TRBJ2-7; possible D gene TRBD2, 5 bases. The germline V and J ends were trimmed by 1 base and 2 bases, with 12 bases remaining between them. Per germline, CDR1 SGHTA and CDR2 FQGNSA. The CDR3 has 15 amino acids. The CDR3 loop reads CASSLDGGPTYEQYF. The CDR3 DNA follows: TGTGCCAGCAGCTTAGATGGAGGTCCAACCTACGAGCAGTACTTC.

The chain is built from TRBV28 and TRBJ2-3; D is unclear. Germline CDR1 reads MDHEN; CDR2 reads SYDVKM. CDR3 length equals 12 residues. V dropped 7 bases and J dropped 2 bases, with 7 bases sitting between them. The CDR3 reads CASNDFTDTQYF. CDR3 DNA: TGTGCCAGCAATGACTTCACAGATACGCAGTATTTT.

The V gene is TRBV28, the J gene TRBJ2-1, with 10 bases matching TRBD1. With V trimmed by 4 bases and J by 1 base, 16 bases remained unmatched. The CDR3 sequence is 20 residues long. Germline CDR1 and CDR2: MDHEN and SYDVKM. The CDR3 DNA is TGTGCCAGCAGTTCACTACTACATTACCGGGACAGGGGTTCCTACAATGAGCAGTTCTTC. This sequence encodes CASSSLLHYRDRGSYNEQFF.

This clonotype counts as medium-sized. The chain recombines TRBV2 with TRBJ1-5; D is uncertain. Per germline, CDR1 SNHLY and CDR2 FYNNEI. The CDR3 is made up of 14 amino acids. The V end was cut by 6 bases, the J end by 3 bases, with 12 bases between. In nucleotides, the CDR3 is TGTGCCAGCAGCGGACCAACGGACAATCAGCCCCAGCATTTT. Its translation is CASSGPTDNQPQHF.

This chain connects TRBV12-3 or TRBV12-4 to TRBJ1-1; unclear D gene. The V end lost 1 base, the J end lost 7 bases, and 10 bases lay between the germline ends. CDR3 length equals 13 residues. The CDR3 spells CASSLEQIVEAFF. The CDR3 DNA follows: TGTGCCAGCAGTTTAGAACAGATTGTTGAAGCTTTCTTT.